This T cell receptor beta chain was retrieved from a study of OX40 agonist ivuxolimab in advanced cancers. Germline CDR1 is LNHNV and CDR2 is YYDKDF (reference sequence). Trimming cost V 8 bases and J 5 bases, with 18 bases left between them. The CDR3 is made up of 14 amino acids. TCRdb's table, derived via immunoSEQ multiplex PCR, lists solely in-frame clones and lacks some. In the table there are 60,000 to 65,000 clones, less than 95% of which are singletons. This clonotype was sampled from an adult with an advanced solid tumor such as melanoma, head and neck, liver or kidney cancer. This material consisted of CD4+ or CD8+ T cells sorted from blood, taken in a trial of the OX40 agonist ivuxolimab. The gene calls are TRBV15 and TRBJ2-5, with D perhaps TRBD1 (6 bases). CDR3 amino acids: CATATWGPEETQYF. In DNA form, the CDR3 reads TGTGCCACCGCTACGTGGGGGCCGGAGGAGACCCAGTACTTC.